This TCR beta chain comes out of a study of OX40 agonist ivuxolimab in advanced cancers. For the study at large: Hepatocellular carcinoma, melanoma, renal cell or head and neck cancer occurred in dose-escalation patients. Regarding the study as a whole: Both blood CD4+ and CD8+ T cells showed clonal growth by week 6 at 0.1 to 3.0 mg/kg. Fewer expanded clones were found on average in CD4+ than in CD8+ T cells.

The CDR3 has 13 amino acids. Trimming took 4 bases from V and 8 from J, leaving 11 bases between them. Germline V gene data show CDR1 as MGHRA and CDR2 as YSYEKL. Sequenced by immunoSEQ multiplex PCR; TCRdb stores in-frame clones only, minus some. This table has around 20,000 clones, roughly 70% appearing once. Concerning this clone itself: The target antigen is unknown.

This TCR derives from an adult with an advanced solid tumor such as melanoma, head and neck, liver or kidney cancer. The rearrangement joins TRBV4-1 to TRBJ2-2; D may be TRBD1 (6 bases). The input for sequencing was CD4+ or CD8+ T cells sorted from blood, taken in a trial of the OX40 agonist ivuxolimab. The CDR3 DNA sequence: TGCGCCAGCAGCCTTGGACAGTTTGGGGAGCTGTTTTTT. Protein: CASSLGQFGELFF.